The source of this T cell receptor beta chain is a study of blood T cell repertoires in COVID-19. In its sample, this clone was seen a few times. While infection was still active, Seattle patients were enrolled and then followed longitudinally. Sequencing used immunoSEQ multiplex PCR; TCRdb keeps in-frame clones, though not all of them. The table records 200,000 to 250,000 clones, about 85% of them present only once. Germline values: CDR1 MGHDK, CDR2 SYGVNS. Trimming pared 5 bases from V and 7 bases from J, leaving 9 bases between. The CDR3 consists of 13 residues. The receptor comes from a woman aged 45 to 65 with COVID-19, enrolled during active disease. The chain has TRBV25-1 and TRBJ1-6, with D hard to call. Sequenced input: peripheral blood. The CDR3 protein is CASSLYANSPLHF. In DNA form, the CDR3 reads TGTGCCAGCAGTCTATACGCCAATTCACCCCTCCACTTT.